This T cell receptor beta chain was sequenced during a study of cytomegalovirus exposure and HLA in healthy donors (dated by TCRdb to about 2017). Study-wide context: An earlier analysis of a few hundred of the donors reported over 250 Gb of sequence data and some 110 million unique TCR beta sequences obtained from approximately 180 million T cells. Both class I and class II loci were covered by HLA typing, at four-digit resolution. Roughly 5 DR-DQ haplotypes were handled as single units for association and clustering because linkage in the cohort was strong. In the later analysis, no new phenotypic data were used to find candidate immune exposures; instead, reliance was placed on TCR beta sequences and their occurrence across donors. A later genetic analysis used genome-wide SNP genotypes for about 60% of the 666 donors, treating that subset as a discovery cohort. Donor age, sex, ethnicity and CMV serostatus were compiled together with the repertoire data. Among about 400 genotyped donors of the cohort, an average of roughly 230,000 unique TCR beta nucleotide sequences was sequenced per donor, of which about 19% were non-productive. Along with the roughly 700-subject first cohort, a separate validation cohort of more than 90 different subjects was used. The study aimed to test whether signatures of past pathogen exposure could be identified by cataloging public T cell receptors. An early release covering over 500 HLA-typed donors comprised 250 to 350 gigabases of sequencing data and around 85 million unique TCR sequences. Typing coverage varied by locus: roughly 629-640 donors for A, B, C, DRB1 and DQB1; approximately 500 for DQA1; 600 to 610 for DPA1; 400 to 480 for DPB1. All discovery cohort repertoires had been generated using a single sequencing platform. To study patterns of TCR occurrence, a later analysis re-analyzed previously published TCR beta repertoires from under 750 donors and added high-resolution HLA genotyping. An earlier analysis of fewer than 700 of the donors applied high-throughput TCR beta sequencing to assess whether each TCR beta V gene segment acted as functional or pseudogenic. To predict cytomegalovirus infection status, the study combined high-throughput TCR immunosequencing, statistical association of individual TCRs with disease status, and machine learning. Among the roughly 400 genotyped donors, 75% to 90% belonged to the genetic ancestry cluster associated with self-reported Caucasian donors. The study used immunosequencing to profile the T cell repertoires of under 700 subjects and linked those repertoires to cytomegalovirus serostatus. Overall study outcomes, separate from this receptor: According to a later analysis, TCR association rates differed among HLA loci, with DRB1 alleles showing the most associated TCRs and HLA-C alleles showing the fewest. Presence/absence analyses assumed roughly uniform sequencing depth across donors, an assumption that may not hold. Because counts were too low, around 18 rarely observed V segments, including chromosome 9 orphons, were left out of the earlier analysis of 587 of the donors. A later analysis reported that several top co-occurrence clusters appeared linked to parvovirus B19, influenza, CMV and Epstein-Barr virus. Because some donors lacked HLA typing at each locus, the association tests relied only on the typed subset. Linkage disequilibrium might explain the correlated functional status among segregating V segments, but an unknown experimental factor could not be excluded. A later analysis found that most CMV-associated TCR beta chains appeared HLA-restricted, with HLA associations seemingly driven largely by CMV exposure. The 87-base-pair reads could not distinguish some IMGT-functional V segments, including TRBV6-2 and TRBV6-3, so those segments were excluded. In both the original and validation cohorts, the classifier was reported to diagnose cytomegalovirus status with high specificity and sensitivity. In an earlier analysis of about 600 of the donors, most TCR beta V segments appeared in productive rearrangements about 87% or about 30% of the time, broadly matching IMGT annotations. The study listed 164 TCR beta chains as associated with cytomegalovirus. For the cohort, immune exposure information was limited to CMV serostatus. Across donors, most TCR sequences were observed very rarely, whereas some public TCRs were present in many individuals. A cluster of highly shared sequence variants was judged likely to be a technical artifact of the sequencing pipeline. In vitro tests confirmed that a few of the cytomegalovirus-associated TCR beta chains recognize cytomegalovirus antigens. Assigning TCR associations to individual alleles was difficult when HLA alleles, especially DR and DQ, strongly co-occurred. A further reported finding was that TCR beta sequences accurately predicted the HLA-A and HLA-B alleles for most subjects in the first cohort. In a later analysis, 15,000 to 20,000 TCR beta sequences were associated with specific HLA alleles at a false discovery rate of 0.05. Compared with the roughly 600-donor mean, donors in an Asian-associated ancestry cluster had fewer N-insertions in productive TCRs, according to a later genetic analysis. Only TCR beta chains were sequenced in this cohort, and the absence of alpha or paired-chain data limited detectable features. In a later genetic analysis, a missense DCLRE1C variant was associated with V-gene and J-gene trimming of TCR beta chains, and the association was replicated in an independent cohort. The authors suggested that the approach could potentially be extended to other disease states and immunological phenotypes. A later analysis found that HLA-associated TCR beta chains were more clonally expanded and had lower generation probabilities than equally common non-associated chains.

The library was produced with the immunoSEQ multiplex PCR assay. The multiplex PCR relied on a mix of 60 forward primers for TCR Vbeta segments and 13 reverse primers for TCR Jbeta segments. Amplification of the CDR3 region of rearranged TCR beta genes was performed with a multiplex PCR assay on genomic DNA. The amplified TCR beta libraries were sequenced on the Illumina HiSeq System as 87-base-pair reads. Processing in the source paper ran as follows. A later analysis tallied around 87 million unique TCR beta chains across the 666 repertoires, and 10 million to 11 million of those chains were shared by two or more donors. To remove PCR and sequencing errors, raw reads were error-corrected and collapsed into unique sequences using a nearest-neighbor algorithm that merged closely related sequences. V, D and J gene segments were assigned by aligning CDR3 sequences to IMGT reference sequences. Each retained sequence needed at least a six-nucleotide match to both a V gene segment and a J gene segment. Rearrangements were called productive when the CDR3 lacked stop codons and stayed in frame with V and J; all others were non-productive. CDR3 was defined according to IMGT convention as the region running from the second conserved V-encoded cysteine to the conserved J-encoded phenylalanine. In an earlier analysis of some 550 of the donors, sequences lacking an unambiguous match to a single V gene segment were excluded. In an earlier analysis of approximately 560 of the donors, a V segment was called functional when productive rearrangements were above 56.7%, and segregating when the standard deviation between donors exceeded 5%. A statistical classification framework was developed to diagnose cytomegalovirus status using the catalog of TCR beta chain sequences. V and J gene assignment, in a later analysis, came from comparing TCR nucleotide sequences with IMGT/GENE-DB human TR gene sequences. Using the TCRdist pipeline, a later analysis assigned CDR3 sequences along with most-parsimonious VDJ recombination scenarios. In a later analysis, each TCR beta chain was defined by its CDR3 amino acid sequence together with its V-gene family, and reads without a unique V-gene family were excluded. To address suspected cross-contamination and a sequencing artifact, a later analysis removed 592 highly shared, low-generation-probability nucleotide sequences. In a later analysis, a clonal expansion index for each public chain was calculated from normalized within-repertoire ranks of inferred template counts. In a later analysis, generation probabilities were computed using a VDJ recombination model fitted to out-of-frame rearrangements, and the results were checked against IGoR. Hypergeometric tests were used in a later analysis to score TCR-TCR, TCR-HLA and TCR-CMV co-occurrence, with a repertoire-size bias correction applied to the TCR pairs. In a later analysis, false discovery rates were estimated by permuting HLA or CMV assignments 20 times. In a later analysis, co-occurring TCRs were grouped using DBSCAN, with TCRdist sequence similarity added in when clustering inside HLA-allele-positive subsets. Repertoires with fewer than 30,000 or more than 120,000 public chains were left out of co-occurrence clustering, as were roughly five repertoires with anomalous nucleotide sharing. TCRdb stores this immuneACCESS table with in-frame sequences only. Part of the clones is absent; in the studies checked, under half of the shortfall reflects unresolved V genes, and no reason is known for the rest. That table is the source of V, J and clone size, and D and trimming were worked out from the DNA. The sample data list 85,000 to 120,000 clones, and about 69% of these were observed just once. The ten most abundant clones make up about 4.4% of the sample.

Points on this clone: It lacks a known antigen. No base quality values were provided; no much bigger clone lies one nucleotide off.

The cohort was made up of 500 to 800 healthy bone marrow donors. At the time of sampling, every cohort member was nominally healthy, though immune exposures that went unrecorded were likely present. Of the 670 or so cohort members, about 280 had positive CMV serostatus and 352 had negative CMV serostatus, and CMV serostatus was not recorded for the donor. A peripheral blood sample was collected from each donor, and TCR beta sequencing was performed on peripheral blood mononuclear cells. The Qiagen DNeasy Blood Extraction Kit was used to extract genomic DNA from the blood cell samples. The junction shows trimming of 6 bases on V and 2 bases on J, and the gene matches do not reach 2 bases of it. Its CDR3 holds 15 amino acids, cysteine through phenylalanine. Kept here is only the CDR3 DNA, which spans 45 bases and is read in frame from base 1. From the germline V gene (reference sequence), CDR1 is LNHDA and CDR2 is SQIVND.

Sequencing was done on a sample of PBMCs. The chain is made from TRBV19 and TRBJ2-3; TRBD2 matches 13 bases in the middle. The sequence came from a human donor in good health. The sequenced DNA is TGTGCCAGTAGACTAGCGGGAGGGCCCACAGATACGCAGTATTTT. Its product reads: CASRLAGGPTDTQYF.